The 23 T cell receptor beta chains listed next were all sequenced from one sample in a study of CD8+CD57+ T cells in acquired aplastic anemia. The template used for profiling TCR beta VDJ and CDR3 was genomic DNA. Each CDR3 protein is one row after TCRdb ran MiXCR on the reads. The data hold about 95,000 distinct CDR3 sequences, with 65% to 70% observed a single time. Patients picked for sequencing had shown CD8+CD57+ cell expansion detected by flow cytometry. The sequenced sample was sorted CD4+, CD8+, or CD8+CD57+ T cells (not recorded which) from PBMCs. These receptors were taken from a human donor with aplastic anemia.

The gene calls are TRBV7-8 and TRBJ2-7; D ambiguous. This CDR3 has 13 residues. Germline CDR1 and CDR2: SGHVS and FQNEAQ. With 5 bases removed from V and 3 bases from J, the gap between germline ends came to 11 bases. CDR3 in amino acids: CASSPPTYYEQYF. CDR3 nucleotides: TGTGCCAGCAGCCCACCGACATACTACGAGCAGTACTTC.

This chain links TRBV10-3 with TRBJ2-5; a possible D gene is TRBD1 (5 bases). With 5 bases removed from V and 5 bases from J, the gap between germline ends came to 12 bases. This CDR3 contains 13 residues. From germline, CDR1 is ENHRY and CDR2 SYGVKD. CDR3 sequence: CAISQQVSETQYF. DNA for the CDR3: TGTGCCATCAGTCAACAGGTTTCGGAGACCCAGTACTTC.

This clonotype was observed a handful of times. The rearrangement uses TRBV24-1 and TRBJ1-5, with D unclear. The V gene's germline CDR1 is KGHDR and CDR2 SFDVKD. V shed 2 bases and J shed 6 bases, with 16 bases lying between them. The CDR3 length is 16 residues. The CDR3 bases are TGTGCCACCAGTGATTCGACTGTGGGGATAAGTCAGCCCCAGCATTTT. Translation: CATSDSTVGISQPQHF.

The chain links TRBV7-9 to TRBJ1-1; no clear D. CDR3 length: 15 amino acids. V was pared by 0 bases and J by 6 bases, with 14 bases between. Germline V gives CDR1 SEHNR, CDR2 FQNEAQ (reference sequence). The CDR3 region is CASSLAPLWLAEAFF. The CDR3 bases are TGTGCCAGCAGCTTAGCGCCATTATGGCTGGCTGAAGCTTTCTTT.

This sequence joins TRBV19 and TRBJ1-6; 7 positions match TRBD1. Germline V lookup: CDR1 LNHDA, CDR2 SQIVND (reference sequence). The CDR3 is 15 residues long. The V segment lost 7 bases and the J segment 6 bases; nucleotides outside the gene matches: 9. CDR3 sequence: CASTKVGTVNSPLHF. CDR3 nucleotides: TGTGCCAGTACCAAAGTCGGGACAGTTAATTCACCCCTCCACTTT. Drawing the rest from reference TRBV19 and TRBJ1-6, the complete variable domain is DGGITQSPKYLFRKEGQNVTLSCEQNLNHDAMYWYRQDPGQGLRLIYYSQIVNDFQKGDIAEGYSVSREKKESFPLTVTSAQKNPTAFYLCASTKVGTVNSPLHFGNGTRLTVT.

J is TRBJ1-2 and V is TRBV19, with D unclear. CDR3 length: 14 residues. Germline CDR1 is LNHDA and CDR2 is SQIVND (reference sequence). V was shortened by 3 bases and J by 0 bases, with 8 bases between the two germline ends. The CDR3: CASSMFGPNYGYTF. For the CDR3, the DNA is TGTGCCAGTAGTATGTTTGGACCTAACTATGGCTACACCTTC.

The gene calls are TRBV29-1 and TRBJ2-3; D remains unclear. V was pared by 3 bases and J by 4 bases, with 5 bases between. This CDR3 is 11 amino acids long. Germline CDR1 and CDR2: SQVTM and ANQGSEA. The CDR3 loop is CSVEWADTQYF. For the CDR3, the DNA is TGCAGCGTTGAGTGGGCAGATACGCAGTATTTT.

The rearrangement joins TRBV29-1 to TRBJ2-7; TRBD1 matches at 7 bases. The CDR3 contains 13 residues. Germline V lookup: CDR1 SQVTM, CDR2 ANQGSEA. The J segment lost 2 bases and the V segment lost 2 bases, leaving 3 bases of the junction unmatched. This chain's CDR3 is CSVETTGTYEQYF. The CDR3 DNA sequence: TGCAGCGTTGAAACGACAGGGACCTACGAGCAGTACTTC.

This chain uses TRBV6-5 with TRBJ2-5, with a tentative D call TRBD2 (6 bases). The CDR3 is 16 residues long. V shed 0 bases and J shed 6 bases, with 17 bases lying between them. From germline, CDR1 is MNHEY and CDR2 SVGAGI. The DNA for the CDR3 is TGTGCCAGCAGTTACTCGACGGGAGTATACGAGAAGACCCAGTACTTC. The encoded protein is CASSYSTGVYEKTQYF.

The rearrangement uses TRBV25-1 and TRBJ2-3; TRBD2 matches 13 bases. CDR3 length: 19 amino acids. Per the germline V gene, CDR1 is MGHDK and CDR2 is SYGVNS. The ends lost 1 base at V and 2 bases at J; junction bases unmatched: 9. CDR3: CASSELLAGGYGYTDTQYF. The CDR3 coding sequence is TGTGCCAGCAGTGAATTACTAGCGGGAGGGTACGGCTACACAGATACGCAGTATTTT.

This chain links TRBV7-6 with TRBJ2-1; D might be TRBD1 (5 bases). The CDR3 totals 13 residues. The germline V gene has CDR1 SGHVS and CDR2 FNYEAQ. Trimming took off 4 bases at V and 8 bases at J, with 12 bases between the two ends. CDR3 bases: TGTGCCAGCAGCTCCTTGCAGGGATATGAGCAGTTCTTC. This encodes CASSSLQGYEQFF.

The rearrangement joins TRBV11-1 to TRBJ1-1, with D hard to call. The germline V gene has CDR1 SGHAT and CDR2 FQDESV (reference sequence). V shed 1 base and J shed 0 bases, with 15 bases lying between them. The CDR3 loop spans 17 amino acids. CDR3 protein: CASSLGPGSLVNTEAFF. The CDR3 DNA is TGTGCCAGCAGCTTAGGGCCCGGGTCTCTCGTGAACACTGAAGCTTTCTTT.

This rearrangement joins TRBV19 to TRBJ1-2; D uncertain. The CDR3 has 14 residues. V was cut by 10 bases and J by 0 bases, with 15 bases left in between. CDR1 is LNHDA, CDR2 SQIVND, per germline (reference sequence). In DNA form, the CDR3 reads TGTGCCACTCAGGACGGACCAGCTAACTATGGCTACACCTTC. As protein: CATQDGPANYGYTF.

This clonotype was observed a few times. V usage is TRBV27 and J usage is TRBJ1-1; 9 bases agree with TRBD1. The germline V gene has CDR1 MNHEY and CDR2 SMNVEV (reference sequence). The CDR3 contains 12 residues. V gave up 5 bases and J gave up 8 bases; unmatched junction bases: 3. CDR3 in amino acids: CASSPGQGEAFF. The CDR3 coding sequence is TGTGCCAGCAGTCCAGGACAGGGGGAAGCTTTCTTT.

This clonotype has more than one count but fewer than ten. The V and J genes are TRBV10-1 and TRBJ1-4, with D uncertain. Germline V lookup: CDR1 WNHNN, CDR2 SYGVQD (reference sequence). Trimming shortened V by 6 bases and J by 12 bases, and 14 bases separated the two germline ends. CDR3 length: 12 residues. The CDR3 spells CASSAHHEELFF. CDR3 coding DNA: TGCGCCAGCAGCGCACATCATGAGGAACTGTTTTTT.

This chain joins TRBV24-1 and TRBJ2-5, with a tentative D call TRBD2 (6 bases). Germline CDR1 KGHDR, CDR2 SFDVKD. Trimming removed 4 bases at V and 1 base at J, with 15 bases between. CDR3 size: 16 residues. CDR3 DNA: TGTGCCACCAGTGAAGCCACCCGGGGAGGCCAAGAGACCCAGTACTTC. It is translated as CATSEATRGGQETQYF.

The chain employs TRBV10-3 and TRBJ2-7, with D perhaps matching TRBD1 or TRBD2 (5 bases each). The CDR3 contains 14 residues. Germline V gene sequence: CDR1 ENHRY, CDR2 SYGVKD. V gave up 6 bases and J gave up 2 bases, with 14 bases separating them. The CDR3 DNA is TGTGCCATCAGATCCGGGACGGAACCCTACGAGCAGTACTTC. Translation: CAIRSGTEPYEQYF.

The CDR3 region is CAISGSTDYYEQYF. CDR3 sequence (DNA): TGTGCCATCAGTGGATCAACAGATTACTACGAGCAGTACTTC. This chain joins TRBV10-3 and TRBJ2-7; D unresolved. The V end lost 4 bases, the J end lost 3 bases, and 13 bases lay between the germline ends. The CDR3 is 14 amino acids. CDR1 and CDR2 from the germline V gene are ENHRY and SYGVKD.

V and J are TRBV15 and TRBJ2-1; TRBD2 aligns across 12 bases. CDR3 length equals 15 residues. Germline CDR1 is LNHNV and CDR2 is YYDKDF (reference sequence). V was pared by 8 bases and J by 12 bases, with 14 bases of the junction left unmatched. This chain's CDR3 is CATSEGLAGFEGQFF. CDR3 nucleotides: TGTGCCACCTCAGAGGGACTAGCGGGTTTCGAGGGGCAGTTCTTC.

This chain connects TRBV19 to TRBJ2-7; D is possibly TRBD2 (6 bases). Germline loops: CDR1 LNHDA, CDR2 SQIVND (reference sequence). The CDR3 has 13 residues. V was pared by 6 bases and J by 0 bases, with 9 bases between. CDR3 sequence (DNA): TGTGCCAGTAGGGCCGGGAGCTCCTACGAGCAGTACTTC. As protein: CASRAGSSYEQYF. Full variable domain (missing parts from reference TRBV19 and TRBJ2-7): DGGITQSPKYLFRKEGQNVTLSCEQNLNHDAMYWYRQDPGQGLRLIYYSQIVNDFQKGDIAEGYSVSREKKESFPLTVTSAQKNPTAFYLCASRAGSSYEQYFGPGTRLTVT.

In regard to this clonotype: A read error may account for a junction end that differs from germline. The CDR3 DNA follows: TGTGCTAGCAGCCGAGCGACGGAAGGGGGCGAGCAGTACTTC. It specifies CASSRATEGGEQYF. The chain is built from TRBV7-7 and TRBJ2-7, with a tentative D call TRBD1 (6 bases). The CDR3 totals 14 residues. Germline CDR1 and CDR2: SSHAT and FNYEAQ (reference sequence).

In its sample, this clonotype was seen a few times. The V gene is TRBV20-1, the J gene TRBJ2-7, with D maybe TRBD1 (5 bases). The CDR3 loop spans 13 amino acids. Germline V gene lookup returns CDR1 DFQATT and CDR2 SNEGSKA (reference sequence). The V gene lost 2 bases and the J gene lost 6 bases, with 14 bases spanning the gap. CDR3 amino acids: CSARPPQGREQYF. CDR3 nucleotide sequence: TGCAGTGCTAGACCCCCCCAGGGTCGCGAGCAGTACTTC.

This clonotype was seen many times. J is TRBJ2-3 and V is TRBV29-1; the D is unclear. The CDR3 contains 12 residues. Germline assignment: CDR1 SQVTM and CDR2 ANQGSEA. V was clipped by 7 bases and J by 1 base, with 9 bases between them. This CDR3 is CSGIDGTDTQYF. CDR3 DNA sequence: TGCAGCGGAATCGACGGCACAGATACGCAGTATTTT.